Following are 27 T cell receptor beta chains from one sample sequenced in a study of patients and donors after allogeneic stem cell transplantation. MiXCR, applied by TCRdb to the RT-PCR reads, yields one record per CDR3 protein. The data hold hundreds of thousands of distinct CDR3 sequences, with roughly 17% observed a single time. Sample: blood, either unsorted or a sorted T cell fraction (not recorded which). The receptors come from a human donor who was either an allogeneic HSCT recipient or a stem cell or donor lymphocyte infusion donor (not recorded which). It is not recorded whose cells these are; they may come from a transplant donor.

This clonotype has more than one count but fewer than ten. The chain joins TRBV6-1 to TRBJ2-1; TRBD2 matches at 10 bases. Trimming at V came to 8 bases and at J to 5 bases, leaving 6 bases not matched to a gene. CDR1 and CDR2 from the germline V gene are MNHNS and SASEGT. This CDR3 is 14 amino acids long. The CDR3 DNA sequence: TGTGCCAGCTTCGGGACTAGCGCGCACAATGAGCAGTTCTTC. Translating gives CASFGTSAHNEQFF.

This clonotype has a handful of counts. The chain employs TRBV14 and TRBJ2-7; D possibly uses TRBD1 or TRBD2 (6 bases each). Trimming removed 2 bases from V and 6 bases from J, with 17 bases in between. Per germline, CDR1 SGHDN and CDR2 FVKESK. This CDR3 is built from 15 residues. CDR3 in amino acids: CASSQLARGDSEQYF. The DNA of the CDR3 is TGTGCCAGCAGCCAACTAGCTAGGGGGGATAGCGAGCAGTACTTC.

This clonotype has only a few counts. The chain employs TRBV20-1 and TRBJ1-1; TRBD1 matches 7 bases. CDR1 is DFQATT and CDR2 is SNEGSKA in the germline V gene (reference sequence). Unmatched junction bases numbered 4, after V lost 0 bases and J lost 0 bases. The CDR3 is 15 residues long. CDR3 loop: CSAREGGTVNTEAFF. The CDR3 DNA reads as TGCAGTGCTAGAGAGGGAGGGACAGTGAACACTGAAGCTTTCTTT.

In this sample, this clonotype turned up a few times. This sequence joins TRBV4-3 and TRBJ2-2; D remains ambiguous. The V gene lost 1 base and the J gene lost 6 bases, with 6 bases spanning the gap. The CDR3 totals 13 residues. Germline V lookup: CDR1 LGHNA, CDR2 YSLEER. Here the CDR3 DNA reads TGCGCCAGCAGCCAAGCTAGTCCCGGGGAGCTGTTTTTT. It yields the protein CASSQASPGELFF.

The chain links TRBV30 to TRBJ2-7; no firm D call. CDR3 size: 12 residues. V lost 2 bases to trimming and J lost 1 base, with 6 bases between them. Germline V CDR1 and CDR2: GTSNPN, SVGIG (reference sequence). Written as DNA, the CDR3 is TGTGCCTGGAGTAAGCAGTCCTACGAGCAGTACTTC. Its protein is CAWSKQSYEQYF.

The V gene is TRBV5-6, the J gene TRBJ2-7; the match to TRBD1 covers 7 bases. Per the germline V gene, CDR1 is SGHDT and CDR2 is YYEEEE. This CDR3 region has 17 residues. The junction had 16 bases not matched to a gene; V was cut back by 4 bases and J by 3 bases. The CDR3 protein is CASSQFGDADRVYEQYF. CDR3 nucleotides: TGTGCCAGCAGCCAATTTGGGGACGCTGACAGGGTCTACGAGCAGTACTTC.

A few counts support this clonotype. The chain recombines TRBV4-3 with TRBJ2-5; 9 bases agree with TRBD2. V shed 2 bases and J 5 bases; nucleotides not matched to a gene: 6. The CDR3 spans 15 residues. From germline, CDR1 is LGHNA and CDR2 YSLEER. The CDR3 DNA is TGCGCCAGCAGCCAACTGCGGGGGGGCCGTGAGACCCAGTACTTC. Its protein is CASSQLRGGRETQYF.

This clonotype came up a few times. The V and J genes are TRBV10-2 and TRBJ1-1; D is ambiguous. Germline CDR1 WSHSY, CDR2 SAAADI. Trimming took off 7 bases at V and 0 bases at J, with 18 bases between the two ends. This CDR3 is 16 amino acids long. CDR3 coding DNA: TGCGCCAGCATTGCCCCGGACGGTGCAATGAACACTGAAGCTTTCTTT. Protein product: CASIAPDGAMNTEAFF.

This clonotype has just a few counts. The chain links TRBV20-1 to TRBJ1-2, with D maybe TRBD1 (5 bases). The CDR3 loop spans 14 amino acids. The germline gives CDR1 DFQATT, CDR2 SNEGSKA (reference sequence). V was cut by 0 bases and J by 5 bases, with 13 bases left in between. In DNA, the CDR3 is TGCAGTGCTAGAGACTTGGGAGGGGCTTATGGCTACACCTTC. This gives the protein CSARDLGGAYGYTF.

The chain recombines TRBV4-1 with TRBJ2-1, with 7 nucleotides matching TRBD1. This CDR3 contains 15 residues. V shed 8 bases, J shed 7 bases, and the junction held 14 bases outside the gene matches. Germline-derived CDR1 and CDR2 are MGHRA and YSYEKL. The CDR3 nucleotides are TGCGCCAGCGGGGCCCGAGGGGGCTCGAATAATGAGCAGTTCTTC. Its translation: CASGARGGSNNEQFF.

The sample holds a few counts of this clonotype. CDR3 region: CASTWTGLTEAFF. Written as DNA, the CDR3 is TGTGCCAGTACCTGGACAGGGTTAACTGAAGCTTTCTTT. The chain has TRBV19 and TRBJ1-1; 8 bases are shared with TRBD1. Germline CDR1 reads LNHDA; CDR2 reads SQIVND (reference sequence). The CDR3 runs 13 residues. After removal of 7 bases from V and 5 bases from J, the junction contained 6 bases not matched to a gene.

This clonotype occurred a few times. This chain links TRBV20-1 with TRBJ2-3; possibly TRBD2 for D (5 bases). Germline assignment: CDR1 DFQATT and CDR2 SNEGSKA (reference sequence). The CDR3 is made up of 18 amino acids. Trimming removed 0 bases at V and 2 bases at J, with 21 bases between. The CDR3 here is CSARDETRLAWHTDTQYF. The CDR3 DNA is TGCAGTGCTAGAGACGAAACGAGGCTAGCCTGGCACACAGATACGCAGTATTTT.

The CDR3, as DNA: TGTGCCAGCTCACCGCGTATCGAAGGGAAGGGAGCCTACGAGCAGTACTTC. Encoded protein: CASSPRIEGKGAYEQYF. V usage is TRBV18 and J usage is TRBJ2-7, with D possibly matching TRBD2 (5 bases). The CDR3 sequence is 17 residues long. Germline V gene data show CDR1 as KGHSH and CDR2 as LQKENI. Trimming removed 3 bases from V and 2 bases from J, with 20 bases in between. The variable domain in full, with the rest retrieved from reference TRBV18 and TRBJ2-7, is NAGVMQNPRHLVRRRGQEARLRCSPMKGHSHVYWYRQLPEEGLKFMVYLQKENIIDESGMPKERFSAEFPKEGPSILRIQQVVRGDSAAYFCASSPRIEGKGAYEQYFGPGTRLTVT.

The CDR3 region has the DNA TGCGCCAGCAGCCGAGGGGAAAGCAATCAGCCCCAGCATTTT. It is translated as CASSRGESNQPQHF. The chain couples TRBV4-1 to TRBJ1-5; perhaps TRBD1 as D (5 bases). The CDR3 sequence is 14 residues long. The V end lost 4 bases, the J end lost 1 base, and 8 bases lay between the germline ends. The germline V gene encodes CDR1 MGHRA and CDR2 YSYEKL.

The CDR3 region has the DNA TGCAGTGCTAGAGTTAATAGCGGGAGGGGGAGTGAGCAGTTCTTC. The encoded protein is CSARVNSGRGSEQFF. The chain joins TRBV20-1 to TRBJ2-1, with 11 bases identical to TRBD2. Trimming at V came to 1 base and at J to 9 bases, leaving 8 bases not matched to a gene. The CDR3 runs 15 residues. The germline gives CDR1 DFQATT, CDR2 SNEGSKA (reference sequence).

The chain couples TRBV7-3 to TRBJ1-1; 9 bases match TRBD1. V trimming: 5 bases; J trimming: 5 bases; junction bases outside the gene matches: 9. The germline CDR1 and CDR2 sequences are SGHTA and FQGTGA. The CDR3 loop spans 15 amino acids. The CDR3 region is CASSKPGTGRTEAFF. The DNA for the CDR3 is TGTGCCAGCAGCAAGCCGGGGACAGGGAGGACTGAAGCTTTCTTT. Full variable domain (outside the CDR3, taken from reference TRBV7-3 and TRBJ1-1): GAGVSQTPSNKVTEKGKYVELRCDPISGHTALYWYRQSLGQGPEFLIYFQGTGAADDSGLPNDRFFAVRPEGSVSTLKIQRTERGDSAVYLCASSKPGTGRTEAFFGQGTRLTVV.

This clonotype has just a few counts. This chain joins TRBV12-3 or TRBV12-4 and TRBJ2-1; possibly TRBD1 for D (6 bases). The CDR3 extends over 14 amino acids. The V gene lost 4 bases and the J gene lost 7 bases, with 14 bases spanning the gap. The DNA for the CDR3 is TGTGCCAGCAGTTACCAGGGGCTTAGGAATGAGCAGTTCTTC. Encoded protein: CASSYQGLRNEQFF.

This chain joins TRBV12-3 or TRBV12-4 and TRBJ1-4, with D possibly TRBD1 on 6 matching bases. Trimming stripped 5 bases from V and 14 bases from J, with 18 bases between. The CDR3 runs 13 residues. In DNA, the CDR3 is TGTGCCAGCAGTCAGGGGCTCCCGGGGAGTCTGTTTTTT. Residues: CASSQGLPGSLFF.

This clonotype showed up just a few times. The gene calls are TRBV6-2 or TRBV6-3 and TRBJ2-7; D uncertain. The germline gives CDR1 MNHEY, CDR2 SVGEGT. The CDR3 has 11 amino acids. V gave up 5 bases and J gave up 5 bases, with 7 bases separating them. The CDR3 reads CASSRQHEQYF. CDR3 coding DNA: TGTGCCAGCAGTCGACAACACGAGCAGTACTTC.

In nucleotides, the CDR3 is TGCGCCAGCAGCCTCGGGACAGGGGGCAGGGGCTACACCTTC. This sequence encodes CASSLGTGGRGYTF. V is TRBV5-1 and J is TRBJ1-2; TRBD1 agrees at 12 bases. The CDR3 spans 14 residues. After removal of 4 bases from V and 8 bases from J, the junction contained 6 bases not matched to a gene. Germline V CDR1 and CDR2: SGHRS, YFSETQ.

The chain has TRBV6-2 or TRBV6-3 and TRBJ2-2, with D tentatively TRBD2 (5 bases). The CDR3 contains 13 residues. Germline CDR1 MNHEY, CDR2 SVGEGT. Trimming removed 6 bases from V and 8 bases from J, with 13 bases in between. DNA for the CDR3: TGTGCCAGCAGGGCCAACTGGGAGGGGGAGCTGTTTTTT. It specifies CASRANWEGELFF.

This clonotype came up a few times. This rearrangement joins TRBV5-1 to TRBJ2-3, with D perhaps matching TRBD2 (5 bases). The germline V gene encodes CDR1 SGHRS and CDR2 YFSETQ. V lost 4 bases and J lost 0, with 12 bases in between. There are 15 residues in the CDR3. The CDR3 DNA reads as TGCGCCAGCAGCGCAGGAGGCGGGAGCACAGATACGCAGTATTTT. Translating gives CASSAGGGSTDTQYF.

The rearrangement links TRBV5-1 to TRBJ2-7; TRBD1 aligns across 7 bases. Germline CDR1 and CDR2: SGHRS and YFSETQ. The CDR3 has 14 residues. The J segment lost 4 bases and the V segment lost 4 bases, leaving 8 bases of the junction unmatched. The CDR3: CASSPSGQMYEQYF. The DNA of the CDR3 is TGCGCCAGCAGCCCTTCGGGACAGATGTACGAGCAGTACTTC.

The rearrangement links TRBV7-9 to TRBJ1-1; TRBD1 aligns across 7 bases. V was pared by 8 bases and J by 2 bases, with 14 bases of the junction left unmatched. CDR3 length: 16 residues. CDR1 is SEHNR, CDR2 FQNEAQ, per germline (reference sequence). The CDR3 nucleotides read TGTGCCAGCCCTACCCCGGGGAGAGGGGGCAACACTGAAGCTTTCTTT. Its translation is CASPTPGRGGNTEAFF. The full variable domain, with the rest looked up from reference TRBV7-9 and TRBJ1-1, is DTGVSQNPRHKITKRGQNVTFRCDPISEHNRLYWYRQTLGQGPEFLTYFQNEAQLEKSRLLSDRFSAERPKGSFSTLEIQRTEQGDSAMYLCASPTPGRGGNTEAFFGQGTRLTVV.

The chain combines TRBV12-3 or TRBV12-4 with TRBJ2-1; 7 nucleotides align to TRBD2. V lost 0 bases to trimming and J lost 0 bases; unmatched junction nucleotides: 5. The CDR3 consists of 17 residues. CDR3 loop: CASSLALGGSSYNEQFF. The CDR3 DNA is TGTGCCAGCAGTTTAGCGCTAGGCGGGAGCTCCTACAATGAGCAGTTCTTC.

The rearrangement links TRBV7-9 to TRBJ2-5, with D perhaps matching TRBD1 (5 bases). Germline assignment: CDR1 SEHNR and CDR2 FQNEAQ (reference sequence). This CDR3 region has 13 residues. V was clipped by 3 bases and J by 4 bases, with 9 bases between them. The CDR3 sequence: CASSFSGAETQYF. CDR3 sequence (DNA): TGTGCCAGCAGCTTTAGTGGGGCAGAGACCCAGTACTTC.

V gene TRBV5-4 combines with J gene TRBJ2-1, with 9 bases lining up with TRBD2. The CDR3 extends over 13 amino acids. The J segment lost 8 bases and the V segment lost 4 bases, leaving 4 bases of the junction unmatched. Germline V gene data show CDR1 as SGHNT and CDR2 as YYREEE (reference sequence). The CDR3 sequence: CASSSSSGDEQFF. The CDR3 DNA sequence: TGTGCCAGCAGCAGTTCTAGCGGGGATGAGCAGTTCTTC.